Listed below are T cell receptor beta chains from one sample, sequenced in a study of blood T cells in healthy people across ages. TCRdb passed the 5' RACE reads through MiXCR, listing each CDR3 protein once. The table has around 870,000 distinct CDR3 sequences, more than 25% seen once; the top ten hold about 18%. Sequenced material: blood. The receptors shown here come from a woman older than 75 in good health. The CDR3 runs from the conserved cysteine through the conserved F or W. D genes are given only for firm matches. The size of a clone is reported for some rows only, either as once, few or many, or as a class for expanded clones.

j_call: TRBJ2-5; d_call: .; v_call: TRBV4-3; clone_size: many; cdr3_length: 15; cdr3_nt: TGCGCCAGCAGCCAAGAGATGGCGGTCCAAGAGACCCAGTACTTC; cdr3_aa: CASSQEMAVQETQYF
j_call: TRBJ2-3; d_call: .; v_call: TRBV10-1; clone_size: .; cdr3_length: 16; cdr3_nt: TGCGCCGGCAGTGAAAGGAGGGGGGGTGGGATAGATACGCAGTATTTT; cdr3_aa: CAGSERRGGGIDTQYF
j_call: TRBJ1-1; d_call: TRBD1; v_call: TRBV6-2/TRBV6-3; clone_size: many; cdr3_length: 12; cdr3_nt: TGTGCCAGCAGCTATTCAGGGGGCGCAGCTTTCTTT; cdr3_aa: CASSYSGGAAFF
j_call: TRBJ2-7; d_call: TRBD1; v_call: TRBV5-1; clone_size: many; cdr3_length: 16; cdr3_nt: TGCGCCAGCAGCCCGGCGAGACAGGGGGGAATGGGCGAGCAGTACTTC; cdr3_aa: CASSPARQGGMGEQYF
j_call: TRBJ2-7; d_call: TRBD1; v_call: TRBV7-9; clone_size: many; cdr3_length: 14; cdr3_nt: TGTGCCAGCGGACCGGGACAGGGGGCTTACGAGCAGTACTTC; cdr3_aa: CASGPGQGAYEQYF
j_call: TRBJ1-2; d_call: .; v_call: TRBV5-1; clone_size: few; cdr3_length: 15; cdr3_nt: TGCGCCAGCAGCTTGGACCGGGTCACCCTCTATGGCTACACCTTC; cdr3_aa: CASSLDRVTLYGYTF
j_call: TRBJ1-4; d_call: .; v_call: TRBV5-6; clone_size: .; cdr3_length: 13; cdr3_nt: TGTGCCAGCAGCACCGGACCCAATGAAAAACTGTTTTTT; cdr3_aa: CASSTGPNEKLFF
j_call: TRBJ2-7; d_call: .; v_call: TRBV3-1; clone_size: many; cdr3_length: 12; cdr3_nt: TGTGCCAGCAGCCAGGTTAGCCACGAGCAGTACTTC; cdr3_aa: CASSQVSHEQYF
j_call: TRBJ2-5; d_call: .; v_call: TRBV29-1; clone_size: many; cdr3_length: 14; cdr3_nt: TGCAGCGTCGCTGGACAAAAAGCACAAGAGACCCAGTACTTC; cdr3_aa: CSVAGQKAQETQYF
j_call: TRBJ2-1; d_call: TRBD2; v_call: TRBV3-1; clone_size: many; cdr3_length: 15; cdr3_nt: TGTGCCAGCAGCCAGACTAGCGGGGGTTCTAATGAGCAGTTCTTC; cdr3_aa: CASSQTSGGSNEQFF
j_call: TRBJ2-5; d_call: TRBD1; v_call: TRBV7-2; clone_size: many; cdr3_length: 14; cdr3_nt: TGTGCCAGCAGCCCACAGGGGCTACAAGAGACCCAGTACTTC; cdr3_aa: CASSPQGLQETQYF
j_call: TRBJ2-1; d_call: TRBD2; v_call: TRBV20-1; clone_size: many; cdr3_length: 14; cdr3_nt: TGCAGTGCTTTACTAGCGGGGGGGCGGGTTGAGCAGTTCTTC; cdr3_aa: CSALLAGGRVEQFF
j_call: TRBJ1-2; d_call: .; v_call: TRBV2; clone_size: .; cdr3_length: 15; cdr3_nt: TGTACCAGCAGGAGGGGCCCAGGCGAAATCTATGGCTACACCTTC; cdr3_aa: CTSRRGPGEIYGYTF
j_call: TRBJ1-2; d_call: .; v_call: TRBV18; clone_size: .; cdr3_length: 14; cdr3_nt: TGTGCCAGCTCACCCCCGACAGTTCTCTATGGCTACACCTTC; cdr3_aa: CASSPPTVLYGYTF
j_call: TRBJ1-6; d_call: .; v_call: TRBV20-1; clone_size: many; cdr3_length: 16; cdr3_nt: TGCAGTGCTAGCCCTCCGATGCGGGACGGAGTTTCACCCCTCCACTTT; cdr3_aa: CSASPPMRDGVSPLHF
j_call: TRBJ2-7; d_call: TRBD1; v_call: TRBV27; clone_size: many; cdr3_length: 14; cdr3_nt: TGTGCCAGCAGTTATACAACAGGGGCATACGAGCAGTACTTC; cdr3_aa: CASSYTTGAYEQYF
j_call: TRBJ2-7; d_call: TRBD2; v_call: TRBV20-1; clone_size: .; cdr3_length: 15; cdr3_nt: TGCAGTGCTCACAAGATAGCGGGCATCTCCTACGAGCAGTACTTC; cdr3_aa: CSAHKIAGISYEQYF
j_call: TRBJ2-5; d_call: .; v_call: TRBV11-3; clone_size: few; cdr3_length: 13; cdr3_nt: TGTGCCAGCAGCGGTACAGGGCAAGAGACCCAGTACTTC; cdr3_aa: CASSGTGQETQYF
j_call: TRBJ1-1; d_call: .; v_call: TRBV20-1; clone_size: few; cdr3_length: 11; cdr3_nt: TGCAGTGCTAGTTTTGGGCGTGAAGCTTTCTTT; cdr3_aa: CSASFGREAFF
j_call: TRBJ1-4; d_call: TRBD1; v_call: TRBV25-1; clone_size: .; cdr3_length: 15; cdr3_nt: TGTGCCAGCAGTATCCGGACAGGGACCAATGAAAAACTGTTTTTT; cdr3_aa: CASSIRTGTNEKLFF
j_call: TRBJ2-3; d_call: .; v_call: TRBV7-2; clone_size: .; cdr3_length: 13; cdr3_nt: TGTGCCAGCAGCTTGGACGCTTCCTATACGCAGTATTTT; cdr3_aa: CASSLDASYTQYF
j_call: TRBJ2-5; d_call: .; v_call: TRBV28; clone_size: .; cdr3_length: 15; cdr3_nt: TGTGCCAGCAGTTTAATTAGATCAACCGGGGAGACCCAGTACTTC; cdr3_aa: CASSLIRSTGETQYF
j_call: TRBJ2-7; d_call: .; v_call: TRBV7-2; clone_size: many; cdr3_length: 16; cdr3_nt: TGTGCCAGCAGCTTAAGTGGGTCCGGCGCCCCCTACGAGCAGTACTTC; cdr3_aa: CASSLSGSGAPYEQYF
j_call: TRBJ2-5; d_call: TRBD1; v_call: TRBV5-1; clone_size: many; cdr3_length: 15; cdr3_nt: TGCGCCAGCAGCTCCACGACAGGGAACCAAGAGACCCAGTACTTC; cdr3_aa: CASSSTTGNQETQYF
j_call: TRBJ2-3; d_call: .; v_call: TRBV6-6; clone_size: once; cdr3_length: 14; cdr3_nt: TGTGCCAGCAGTTACCCGACAGGCACAGATACACAGTATTTT; cdr3_aa: CASSYPTGTDTQYF
j_call: TRBJ2-5; d_call: .; v_call: TRBV5-1; clone_size: many; cdr3_length: 14; cdr3_nt: TGCGCCAGCAGCTTGGCCGGGGAAGGGGGTATGCAGTACTTC; cdr3_aa: CASSLAGEGGMQYF
j_call: TRBJ2-4; d_call: TRBD1; v_call: TRBV6-2/TRBV6-3; clone_size: many; cdr3_length: 14; cdr3_nt: TGTGCCAGCAGTTATATGACAGGGCCTAACATTCAGTACTTC; cdr3_aa: CASSYMTGPNIQYF
j_call: TRBJ2-7; d_call: .; v_call: TRBV7-2; clone_size: many; cdr3_length: 15; cdr3_nt: TGTGCCAGCAGCTTAGGTGGCAATAGGGTATACGAGCAGTACTTC; cdr3_aa: CASSLGGNRVYEQYF
j_call: TRBJ2-2; d_call: .; v_call: TRBV12-3/TRBV12-4; clone_size: few; cdr3_length: 13; cdr3_nt: TGTGCCAGCAGTTTAATAGGGGTCGGGGAGCTGTTTTTT; cdr3_aa: CASSLIGVGELFF
j_call: TRBJ2-2; d_call: TRBD2; v_call: TRBV29-1; clone_size: few; cdr3_length: 14; cdr3_nt: TGCAGCGTTGCTAGCGGGGGTTACACCGGGGAGCTGTTTTTT; cdr3_aa: CSVASGGYTGELFF
j_call: TRBJ1-1; d_call: .; v_call: TRBV20-1; clone_size: .; cdr3_length: 15; cdr3_nt: TGCAGTGCTAGAGACCCGACAGGACCGAACACTGAAGCTTTCTTT; cdr3_aa: CSARDPTGPNTEAFF
j_call: TRBJ1-5; d_call: TRBD1; v_call: TRBV20-1; clone_size: .; cdr3_length: 15; cdr3_nt: TGCAGTGCTGGTGCGGGACAGGGGGCAGGTCAGCCCCAGCATTTT; cdr3_aa: CSAGAGQGAGQPQHF
j_call: TRBJ2-3; d_call: TRBD2; v_call: TRBV6-1; clone_size: few; cdr3_length: 17; cdr3_nt: TGTGCCAGCAGAACTAGCGGGGGGACCCGTCGCACAGATACGCAGTATTTT; cdr3_aa: CASRTSGGTRRTDTQYF
j_call: TRBJ2-7; d_call: .; v_call: TRBV28; clone_size: .; cdr3_length: 12; cdr3_nt: TGTGCCAGCAGTACCCGGCTTGGGTGGCGGTACTTC; cdr3_aa: CASSTRLGWRYF
j_call: TRBJ2-7; d_call: .; v_call: TRBV5-1; clone_size: once; cdr3_length: 16; cdr3_nt: TGCGCCAGCAGCTTGGATCCCATAGGGACCTCCTACGAGCAGTACTTC; cdr3_aa: CASSLDPIGTSYEQYF
j_call: TRBJ2-1; d_call: TRBD2; v_call: TRBV7-8; clone_size: .; cdr3_length: 16; cdr3_nt: TGTGCCAGCAGTTTCCTCGAGCGGGGGCGCCACAATGAGCAGTTCTTC; cdr3_aa: CASSFLERGRHNEQFF
j_call: TRBJ2-1; d_call: .; v_call: TRBV20-1; clone_size: few; cdr3_length: 15; cdr3_nt: TGCAGTGCTATATCAGCTAGCGGACAGTACAATGAGCAGTTCTTC; cdr3_aa: CSAISASGQYNEQFF
j_call: TRBJ2-5; d_call: .; v_call: TRBV2; clone_size: few; cdr3_length: 17; cdr3_nt: TGTGCCAGCAGAGGCCGGGGGACAGCCATACTTCAAGAGACCCAGTACTTC; cdr3_aa: CASRGRGTAILQETQYF
j_call: TRBJ2-6; d_call: .; v_call: TRBV3-1; clone_size: many; cdr3_length: 17; cdr3_nt: TGTGCCAGCAGCCGATACGTCGGGGGCTCTGGGGCCAACGTCCTGACTTTC; cdr3_aa: CASSRYVGGSGANVLTF
j_call: TRBJ1-3; d_call: .; v_call: TRBV15; clone_size: .; cdr3_length: 17; cdr3_nt: TGTGCCACCAGCAGGTTCGGAGAAAGGAGCTCTGGAAACACCATATATTTT; cdr3_aa: CATSRFGERSSGNTIYF
j_call: TRBJ2-2; d_call: .; v_call: TRBV4-3; clone_size: many; cdr3_length: 14; cdr3_nt: TGCGCCAGCAGCCAACTTTCACGAACCGGGGAGCTGTTTTTT; cdr3_aa: CASSQLSRTGELFF
j_call: TRBJ2-3; d_call: .; v_call: TRBV14; clone_size: .; cdr3_length: 15; cdr3_nt: TGTGCCAGCAGCCCCAGGGGTTTTGGCACAGATACGCAGTATTTT; cdr3_aa: CASSPRGFGTDTQYF
j_call: TRBJ2-7; d_call: .; v_call: TRBV11-2; clone_size: few; cdr3_length: 15; cdr3_nt: TGTGCCAGCGCACCGGGAACCGAGCTCTCCTACGAGCAGTACTTC; cdr3_aa: CASAPGTELSYEQYF
j_call: TRBJ2-3; d_call: .; v_call: TRBV6-2/TRBV6-3; clone_size: many; cdr3_length: 14; cdr3_nt: TGTGCCAGCAGTTACTCGGCTTACACAGATACGCAGTATTTT; cdr3_aa: CASSYSAYTDTQYF
j_call: TRBJ1-1; d_call: .; v_call: TRBV11-2; clone_size: few; cdr3_length: 15; cdr3_nt: TGTGCCAGCAGCTTAGTGCCAGGGGTGAGCACTGAAGCTTTCTTT; cdr3_aa: CASSLVPGVSTEAFF